This T cell receptor (beta chain) was captured in a study of Graves' ophthalmopathy and Graves' hyperthyroidism. Study conclusions and caveats: The majority of expanded thyroid clonotypes above 0.001 frequency also occurred in blood.

TCR beta CDR3 amplification used RNA transcripts. The library came from an HTBI-primed first-round RT-PCR and a second-round multiplex PCR. Using its own MiXCR run on the multiplex PCR reads, TCRdb lists one record per CDR3 protein. The table shows about 1.1 million distinct CDR3 sequences, with about two fifths occurring only once. Patients were diagnosed from clinical symptoms, serum thyroxine, TRAb, thyroid ultrasound and orbital computed tomography. The V gene lost 0 bases and the J gene lost 0 bases, with 5 bases spanning the gap. Germline V CDR1 and CDR2: SEHNR, FQNEAQ (reference sequence). The CDR3 length is 15 residues. This clonotype occurred many times. Its antigen is not identified.

This receptor was obtained from an adult man with Graves' hyperthyroidism. V is TRBV7-9 and J is TRBJ1-4; no firm D call. Sample: peripheral blood or thyroid tissue (not recorded which). The CDR3 nucleotides are TGTGCCAGCAGCTTAGCCATTGCAACTAATGAAAAACTGTTTTTT. This encodes CASSLAIATNEKLFF.